This T cell receptor beta chain is drawn from a study of post-analysis software for immune sequencing data. Study context: The disease courses covered relapsing-remitting, secondary progressive and progressive-relapsing multiple sclerosis.

This CDR3 comprises 14 residues. Germline V gives CDR1 SEHNR, CDR2 FQNEAQ (reference sequence). The trim removed 5 bases at V and 1 base at J, leaving 5 bases unmatched. TCR beta cDNA libraries included unique molecular identifiers. TCRdb analysed the PCR reads with MiXCR anew, one entry per CDR3 protein. The sample has 150,000 or so distinct CDR3 sequences, under 40% seen once. The sample here was blood, taken after autologous hematopoietic stem cell transplantation. The rearrangement uses TRBV7-9 and TRBJ2-7; 7 nucleotides line up with TRBD1. This receptor was obtained from a girl aged 5 to 17 with multiple sclerosis. CDR3 nucleotides: TGTGCCAGCAGCCGCCAGGACAGGTCCTACGAGCAGTACTTC. Its protein is CASSRQDRSYEQYF.